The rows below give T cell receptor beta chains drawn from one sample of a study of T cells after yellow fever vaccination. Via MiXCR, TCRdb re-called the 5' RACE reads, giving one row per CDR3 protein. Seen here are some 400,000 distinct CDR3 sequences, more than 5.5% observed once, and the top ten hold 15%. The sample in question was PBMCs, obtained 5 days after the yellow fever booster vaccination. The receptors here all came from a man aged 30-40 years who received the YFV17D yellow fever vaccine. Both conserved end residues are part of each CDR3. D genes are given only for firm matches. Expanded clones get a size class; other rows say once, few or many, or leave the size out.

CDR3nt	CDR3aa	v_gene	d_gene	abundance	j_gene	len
TGTGCCAGCAGTTACCAGGGGGCTAGTACAGATACGCAGTATTTT	CASSYQGASTDTQYF	TRBV6-5	TRBD1	.	TRBJ2-3	15
TGTGCCAGCAGTTTAGGACCTAGCACAGATACGCAGTATTTT	CASSLGPSTDTQYF	TRBV12-3/TRBV12-4	.	many	TRBJ2-3	14
TGTGCCAGTAGTATCGGGACTAGCTACAATGAGCAGTTCTTC	CASSIGTSYNEQFF	TRBV19	TRBD2	many	TRBJ2-1	14
TGTGCCAGCAGCTTTTTGACCCACACTGAAGCTTTCTTT	CASSFLTHTEAFF	TRBV5-6	.	.	TRBJ1-1	13
TGTGCCTGGAGTGACAGTTCCCCACCCCTCCACTTT	CAWSDSSPPLHF	TRBV30	.	many	TRBJ1-6	12
TGCGCCAGCAGCCAAGGGGCTGAGTTTTACGAGCAGTACTTC	CASSQGAEFYEQYF	TRBV4-3	.	few	TRBJ2-7	14
TGTGCCAGCAGAGGGAGACTAGCGGGTGGCACAGAGTTTGAGCAGTTCTTC	CASRGRLAGGTEFEQFF	TRBV6-2/TRBV6-3	TRBD2	few	TRBJ2-1	17
TGCAGCGTTGAACTCGCGGGAGATAAATACGAGCAGTACTTC	CSVELAGDKYEQYF	TRBV29-1	TRBD2	.	TRBJ2-7	14
TGCAGTGCTAGACCCCTGTCAGCTAACACAGATACGCAGTATTTT	CSARPLSANTDTQYF	TRBV20-1	.	.	TRBJ2-3	15
TGTGCCACCCAGGGACAAAACTACAATGAGCAGTTCTTC	CATQGQNYNEQFF	TRBV6-1	.	.	TRBJ2-1	13
TGCTTTGCTAGAGAGCCCGTCGGGGAGAACACTGAAGCTTTCTTT	CFAREPVGENTEAFF	TRBV20-1	.	.	TRBJ1-1	15
TGCAGTGCTAGGGCCGGGACAGGGTACGCTGAAGCTTTCTTT	CSARAGTGYAEAFF	TRBV20-1	TRBD1	few	TRBJ1-1	14
TGTGCCACCAGCAGAGATTATACCGGGACAGAAGATCAGCCCCAGCATTTT	CATSRDYTGTEDQPQHF	TRBV15	TRBD1	many	TRBJ1-5	17
TGCAGCTTAATACAACCGGGACTAGTTATCGATGAGCAGTTCTTC	CSLIQPGLVIDEQFF	TRBV29-1	TRBD2	.	TRBJ2-1	15
TGTGCCAGCAGCCTCGGAACGGGTCGATCTATAGATACGCAGTATTTT	CASSLGTGRSIDTQYF	TRBV7-2	.	few	TRBJ2-3	16
TGTGCCAGCAGCTTGGGGTTAGTAGGAGACCGAAGCCATCAGCCCCAGCATTTT	CASSLGLVGDRSHQPQHF	TRBV5-6	.	few	TRBJ1-5	18
TGTGCCAGCAGCTTAGCCTACACCTTGAGCTCTGGGGCCAACGTCCTGACTTTC	CASSLAYTLSSGANVLTF	TRBV7-8	.	.	TRBJ2-6	18
TGCAGCCCCCGGGGGGACCCTAATGAGCAGTTCTTC	CSPRGDPNEQFF	TRBV20-1	TRBD2	.	TRBJ2-1	12
TGTGCCAGCAGTGTGACGACTAGCGGGACGTCAGATACGCAGTATTTT	CASSVTTSGTSDTQYF	TRBV6-1	TRBD2	.	TRBJ2-3	16
TGTGCCAGCAGTCCTGGGGGACTGGATACGCAGTATTTT	CASSPGGLDTQYF	TRBV12-3/TRBV12-4	.	many	TRBJ2-3	13
TGTGCCAGCAGTCCCGGGACTCTTAATGAGCAGTTCTTC	CASSPGTLNEQFF	TRBV6-2/TRBV6-3	.	many	TRBJ2-1	13
TGTGCCAGCAGCCCCCCCCGACTAGCCCATATTCAGTACTTC	CASSPPRLAHIQYF	TRBV13	TRBD2	.	TRBJ2-7	14
TGTGCCAGCAGCCCGTGGACTAGCCCCACCGGGGAGCTGTTTTTT	CASSPWTSPTGELFF	TRBV7-2	TRBD2	.	TRBJ2-2	15
TGCATTGCTAGAGATACCGGGACAGGGACCGGGGAGCTGTTTTTT	CIARDTGTGTGELFF	TRBV20-1	TRBD1	.	TRBJ2-2	15
TGCAGTGCTAGTGCGCAACTAATGAACACTGAAGCTTTCTTT	CSASAQLMNTEAFF	TRBV20-1	.	.	TRBJ1-1	14
TGTGCCAGCAGCCAAGTTGGTGGGACTTCAACCTACGAGCAGTACTTC	CASSQVGGTSTYEQYF	TRBV4-2	.	.	TRBJ2-7	16
TGTGCCAGCAGCGAAAACAGGGACCCGACCAAAAACATTCAGTACTTC	CASSENRDPTKNIQYF	TRBV2	.	.	TRBJ2-4	16
TGTGCCAGCAGTTTGGGACTAGCGGGATTGGGCGAGCAGTACTTC	CASSLGLAGLGEQYF	TRBV27	TRBD2	.	TRBJ2-7	15
TGCAGTGCTAGAGCGGGAGAGTTTCGCGAGCAGTACTTC	CSARAGEFREQYF	TRBV20-1	.	few	TRBJ2-7	13
TGCGCCAGCGCCCGTTCCAATGAGCAGTTCTTC	CASARSNEQFF	TRBV5-1	.	few	TRBJ2-1	11
TGTGCCAGCAGCCGACCGGGACTGGGGACCTACGAGCAGTACTTC	CASSRPGLGTYEQYF	TRBV11-2	.	many	TRBJ2-7	15
TGTGCCAGCAGCTTGACCGGGAACGAGCAGTTCTTC	CASSLTGNEQFF	TRBV6-2/TRBV6-3	.	few	TRBJ2-1	12
TGTGCCACCAGTGAATCTCCGGTAAGGCAGTATTTT	CATSESPVRQYF	TRBV24-1	.	few	TRBJ2-3	12
TGCAGCGTTGAATCCATGGTCGGCAATCAGCCCCAGCATTTT	CSVESMVGNQPQHF	TRBV29-1	.	.	TRBJ1-5	14
TGTGCCAGCAGCTTAGCGGGGGACACCTCCTACGAGCAGTACTTC	CASSLAGDTSYEQYF	TRBV7-2	.	few	TRBJ2-7	15
TGCAGCGTTTCCCACCAAGGGGTCTCCTACGAGCAGTACTTC	CSVSHQGVSYEQYF	TRBV29-1	.	few	TRBJ2-7	14
TGTGCCACCAGCAGTGCTAGCGGGAGGTGGTACGAGCAGTACTTC	CATSSASGRWYEQYF	TRBV15	TRBD2	.	TRBJ2-7	15
TGCGCCAGCAGCTTGGCGGGGAGACTCAATCAGCCCCAGCATTTT	CASSLAGRLNQPQHF	TRBV5-1	.	.	TRBJ1-5	15
TGCAGTGCTAGAGAAGATGGGAGGTCCTACGAGCAGTACTTC	CSAREDGRSYEQYF	TRBV20-1	.	many	TRBJ2-7	14
TGTGCCAGCAGCTTAAAACCGGGAGTAGTCTTAGGACCGAACACCGGGGAGCTGTTTTTT	CASSLKPGVVLGPNTGELFF	TRBV11-2	.	few	TRBJ2-2	20
TGTGCCAGCAGACATCCCCCGGGGCAGGGAAATGAGCAGTTCTTC	CASRHPPGQGNEQFF	TRBV12-3/TRBV12-4	.	few	TRBJ2-1	15
TGTGCCAGCAGCCGGGAGGGAGATTCCTACAATGAGCAGTTCTTC	CASSREGDSYNEQFF	TRBV7-6	TRBD2	many	TRBJ2-1	15
TGTGCCAGCAGCCAGCCGCCCGCCAGGGTGAGGAACGAGCAGTACTTC	CASSQPPARVRNEQYF	TRBV6-2/TRBV6-3	.	.	TRBJ2-7	16
TGTGCCAGCACCCCAGCAGGGCCCCCTGGGGCCAACGTCCTGACTTTC	CASTPAGPPGANVLTF	TRBV27	.	.	TRBJ2-6	16
TGTGCCAGCAGCCCCCGGGTAGCGGGAACTGATACGCAGTATTTT	CASSPRVAGTDTQYF	TRBV11-2	TRBD2	many	TRBJ2-3	15
TGTGCCAGCAGTGCTGGGCTAGCGGCTCACGAGCAGTACTTC	CASSAGLAAHEQYF	TRBV25-1	TRBD2	few	TRBJ2-7	14
TGTGCCGGGGGGTGGGCACAAGAGACCCAGTACTTC	CAGGWAQETQYF	TRBV5-4	.	.	TRBJ2-5	12
TGTGCCAGCTCACCCGGGGTGGACTCACCCCTCCACTTT	CASSPGVDSPLHF	TRBV18	.	few	TRBJ1-6	13
TGCAGTGCTCCCACCGGACAGAGCACAGATACGCAGTATTTT	CSAPTGQSTDTQYF	TRBV20-1	.	few	TRBJ2-3	14
TGTGCCAGTAGTATCGGGGGATTCACAGATACGCAGTATTTT	CASSIGGFTDTQYF	TRBV19	.	few	TRBJ2-3	14
TGTGCCAGCAGCTTCGAGACAGGGGCTATTCCCGGGGAGCTGTTTTTT	CASSFETGAIPGELFF	TRBV7-2	TRBD1	few	TRBJ2-2	16
TGTGCCAGCAGCCTACAGGGGGCGACTAGCGGGAACAATGAGCAGTTCTTC	CASSLQGATSGNNEQFF	TRBV7-2	TRBD2	many	TRBJ2-1	17
TGCAGCGTCCGGGAGGGTACTCATGAGCAGTTCTTC	CSVREGTHEQFF	TRBV29-1	TRBD2	.	TRBJ2-1	12
TGCGCCAGCAGCTTGGAGTCGGGAGACGAGCAGTTCTTC	CASSLESGDEQFF	TRBV5-1	.	many	TRBJ2-1	13